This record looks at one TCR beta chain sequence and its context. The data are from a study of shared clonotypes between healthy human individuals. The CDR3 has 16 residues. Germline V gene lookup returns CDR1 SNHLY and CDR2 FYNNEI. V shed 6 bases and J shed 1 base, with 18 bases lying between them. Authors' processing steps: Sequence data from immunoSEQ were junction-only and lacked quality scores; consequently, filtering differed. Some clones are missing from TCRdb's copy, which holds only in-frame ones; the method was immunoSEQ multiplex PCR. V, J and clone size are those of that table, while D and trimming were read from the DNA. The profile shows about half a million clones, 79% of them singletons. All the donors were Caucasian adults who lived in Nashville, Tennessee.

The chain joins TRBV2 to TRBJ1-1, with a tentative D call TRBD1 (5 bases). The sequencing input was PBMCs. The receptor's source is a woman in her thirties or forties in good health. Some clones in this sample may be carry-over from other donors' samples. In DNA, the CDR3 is TGTGCCAGCAGCGTTGCAGGGAGGGCGGCGAACACTGAAGCTTTCTTT. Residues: CASSVAGRAANTEAFF.